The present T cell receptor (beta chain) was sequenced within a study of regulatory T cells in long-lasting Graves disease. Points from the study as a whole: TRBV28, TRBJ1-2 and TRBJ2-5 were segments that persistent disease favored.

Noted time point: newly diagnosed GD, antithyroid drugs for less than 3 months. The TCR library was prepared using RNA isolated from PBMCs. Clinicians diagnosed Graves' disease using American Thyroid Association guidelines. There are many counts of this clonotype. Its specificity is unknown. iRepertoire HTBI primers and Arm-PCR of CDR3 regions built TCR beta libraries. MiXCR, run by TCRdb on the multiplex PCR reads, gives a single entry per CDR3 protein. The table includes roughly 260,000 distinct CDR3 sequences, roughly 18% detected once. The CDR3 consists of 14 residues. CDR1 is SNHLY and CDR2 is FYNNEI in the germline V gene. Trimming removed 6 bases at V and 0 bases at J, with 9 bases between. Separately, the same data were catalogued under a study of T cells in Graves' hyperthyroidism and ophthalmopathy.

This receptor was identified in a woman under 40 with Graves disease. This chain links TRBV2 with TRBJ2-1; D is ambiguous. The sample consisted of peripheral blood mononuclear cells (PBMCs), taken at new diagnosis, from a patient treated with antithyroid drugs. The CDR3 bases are TGTGCCAGCAGGCGGTACGACTCCTACAATGAGCAGTTCTTC. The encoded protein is CASRRYDSYNEQFF.